These T cell receptor beta chains were read from a single sample in a study of T cells in Graves' hyperthyroidism and ophthalmopathy. Each CDR3 protein gets one entry after TCRdb re-called the multiplex PCR reads with MiXCR. The data show hundreds of thousands of distinct CDR3 sequences, under 60% seen once. Source material: peripheral blood or thyroid tissue (not recorded which). Receptors originate from a woman under 30 with Graves' hyperthyroidism. Both conserved end residues are part of each CDR3.

J	V	CDR3
TRBJ1-1	TRBV7-2	CASSQGAAGGAFF
TRBJ1-6	TRBV2	CASSHIPRTGDSPLHF
TRBJ2-7	TRBV24-1	CATSFNYEQYF
TRBJ1-3	TRBV12-5	CASAQTTGRHTIYF
TRBJ2-7	TRBV20-1	CSARDRGRELYF
TRBJ2-7	TRBV20-1	CSARRLAGAYEQYF
TRBJ1-2	TRBV12-3/TRBV12-4	CASSKTTNYGYTF
TRBJ2-7	TRBV15	CATSGTSEQYF
TRBJ1-1	TRBV7-9	CAWSQGAIGAFF
TRBJ1-1	TRBV9	CASSSSTGVKNIEAFF
TRBJ1-2	TRBV19	CASSIRTGLFYGYTF
TRBJ1-2	TRBV2	CASLAGTGDGYTF
TRBJ1-2	TRBV7-2	CASSPPPQAPGHGYTF
TRBJ1-2	TRBV20-1	CSADWTGDNYGYTF
TRBJ2-5	TRBV7-3	CASSWTSGRRETQYF
TRBJ2-5	TRBV20-1	CSARDLGQFQETQYF
TRBJ1-2	TRBV24-1	CATDPEGDRGPSYGYTF
TRBJ2-7	TRBV2	CASSPRTVPYEQYF
TRBJ2-5	TRBV2	CASSLGREPQYF
TRBJ1-2	TRBV7-8	CASSIYRAEYGYTF
TRBJ2-7	TRBV7-8	CASSLGTNPSYEQYF
TRBJ1-5	TRBV24-1	CATSEAGTGGTGETQHF
TRBJ1-5	TRBV6-1	CASTLHGSNQPQHF
TRBJ2-7	TRBV29-1	CSVRGQTYEQYF
TRBJ2-7	TRBV2	CASSPGTSGRVSTYEQYF
TRBJ1-2	TRBV10-3	CAISESSGQGFGYGYTF
TRBJ2-5	TRBV15	CATSRNSSGQETQYF
TRBJ2-6	TRBV15	CATRSTVQVAGANVLTF
TRBJ2-2	TRBV10-3	CAIRGGTGTGELFF
TRBJ1-2	TRBV6-1	CASRPSQASGLGYTF
TRBJ2-2	TRBV7-2	CASSWTWADTGELFF
TRBJ2-5	TRBV7-9	CASSSYAGTRQETQYF
TRBJ1-6	TRBV11-2	CASSSVTGLNSPLHF
-	TRBV2	CASRAGLAGGGEQFF
TRBJ1-2	TRBV29-1	CSPAATSNYGYTF
TRBJ2-7	TRBV7-8	CASSPLGRGEYEQYF
TRBJ1-1	TRBV5-1	CASSQGGADAFF
TRBJ1-2	TRBV9	CASSVGTDGYGYTF
TRBJ1-2	TRBV25-1	CAPGTANYGYTF
TRBJ1-2	TRBV29-1	CSVDQGGRGYTF
TRBJ1-1	TRBV6-2/TRBV6-3	CASTGAVLAFF
TRBJ1-3	TRBV10-3	CAIRDVLISGNTIYF
TRBJ1-2	TRBV7-6	CASSLAGQGVRGYTF
TRBJ2-7	TRBV25-1	CASSEDGQGKYEQYF
TRBJ1-1	TRBV5-5	CASSDEGGAAFF
TRBJ1-5	TRBV2	CASSTEGGTVAYSNQPQHF
TRBJ1-5	TRBV9	CASSSGAGGTNQPQHF
TRBJ1-4	TRBV24-1	CATNRGEGEKLFF
TRBJ2-3	TRBV7-6	CASSLRALTDTQYF
TRBJ2-3	TRBV7-6	CASSLAPSPADTQYF
TRBJ1-2	TRBV2	CASSSGGDYGYTF
TRBJ1-3	TRBV7-2	CASSFSGAGNTIYF
TRBJ2-5	TRBV7-8	CARGARGRDETQYF
TRBJ1-4	TRBV7-9	CASRPPRGSEKLFF
TRBJ1-2	TRBV20-1	CSPEDRERSYTF
TRBJ1-4	TRBV6-5	CASSIGGSEKLFF
TRBJ2-5	TRBV29-1	CSVVGGETQYF
TRBJ2-7	TRBV7-2	CASRALPGQGAHEQYF
TRBJ1-1	TRBV29-1	CSVEDGTGGHEAFF
TRBJ2-7	TRBV25-1	CASSDLGARNEQYF